This T cell receptor beta chain was captured by sequencing in a study of post-analysis software for immune sequencing data. Broader study findings: About five TRBV segments, including TRBV5-6, TRBV5-1 and TRBV20-1, were more frequent in patients than controls.

Of note for this clonotype: The target antigen is unknown.

The TCR beta cDNA libraries carried unique molecular identifiers. TCRdb passed the PCR reads through MiXCR, listing each CDR3 protein once. Here the sample spans approximately 660,000 distinct CDR3 sequences, more than 50% being singletons. CDR3 size: 17 residues. Per germline, CDR1 SEHNR and CDR2 FQNEAQ (reference sequence). The ends were cut back, 0 bases at V and 4 bases at J, with 17 bases in the middle. Sequencing was carried out using blood. This sequence joins TRBV7-9 and TRBJ2-3; D is undetermined. This clonotype was obtained from a girl aged 2 to 10 with multiple sclerosis. CDR3 sequence reads: CASSLAQDAYGPDTQYF. The CDR3, as DNA: TGTGCCAGCAGCTTAGCGCAGGACGCATACGGGCCAGATACGCAGTATTTT.